The present TCR delta chain was sequenced within a study of gamma-delta T cells after stem cell transplantation. With CATT, TCRdb re-called clones from the RT-PCR reads. The table shows over a thousand delta-chain clones, with over 15% occurring only once. CDR3 length equals 17 residues. Germline V gives CDR1 GEAIGNYY, CDR2 EKD. The V gene end was trimmed by 3 bases and the J gene end by 1 base; junction bases not matched to a gene: 11. In regard to this clone: A much larger clone differs from this one at a single base, so this may be a read error.

The sequencing input was gamma-delta T cells. The sequence derives from a human donor. It is not recorded whose cells these are; they may come from a transplant donor. The chain is built from TRDV2 and TRDJ1; 9 bases map to TRDD3. The CDR3 protein is CACDPLGDAACTDKLIF. The CDR3 nucleotides are TGTGCCTGTGACCCACTGGGGGACGCAGCGTGCACCGATAAACTCATCTTT.